Below, one TCR beta chain is given with its context. The protocol was immunoSEQ multiplex PCR, while the TCRdb copy is restricted to in-frame clones and leaves out a portion. This sample has 160,000 or so clones, with around 90% found just once. The CDR3 is 14 amino acids. Germline V lookup: CDR1 LNHDA, CDR2 SQIVND (reference sequence). The ends lost 7 bases at V and 4 bases at J; junction bases unmatched: 6. This sample was included in a study of T cell responses to AZD1222 COVID-19 vaccine. The receptor was isolated from an adult who received the AZD1222 COVID-19 vaccine. The chain combines TRBV19 with TRBJ1-5, with 8 bases fitting TRBD1. Source: peripheral blood, taken 28 days after the second AZD1222 dose. The CDR3 DNA reads TGTGCCAGTAATTTCCGACAGGGGAATCAGCCCCAGCATTTT. Protein: CASNFRQGNQPQHF.